This entry lists 7 T cell receptor beta chains sequenced from one sample in a study of T cell repertoires in cytomegalovirus infection. The antigens these receptors bind are not known. TCRdb ran MiXCR on the reads and lists one entry per CDR3 protein. The table lists about 830,000 distinct CDR3 sequences, approximately 29% of them singletons. This specimen was cultured CD8+ T cells from PBMCs, taken from culture after CMV antigen stimulation. Receptor source: a human donor in good health (CMV status not recorded). Some clones in this sample may be carry-over from other donors' samples.

This clonotype has just a few counts. The chain has TRBV7-2 and TRBJ2-1; 14 bases agree with TRBD2. Germline-derived CDR1 and CDR2 are SGHTA and FQGNSA. CDR3 length: 13 residues. This CDR3 reads CASGTSGGNEQFF. DNA for the CDR3: TGTGCTTCCGGGACTAGCGGGGGAAATGAGCAGTTCTTC.

This clonotype was seen more than once but under ten times. The chain is built from TRBV27 and TRBJ2-1; 8 bases map to TRBD2. The CDR3 contains 13 residues. CDR1 and CDR2 from the germline V gene are MNHEY and SMNVEV (reference sequence). V shed 8 bases and J 8 bases; nucleotides not matched to a gene: 8. The CDR3 DNA reads TGTGCCAGCGCCCTCGGGGGGGCCGATGAGCAGTTCTTC. Protein sequence: CASALGGADEQFF.

This clonotype has ten or more counts. The chain joins TRBV7-2 to TRBJ2-5; 11 bases agree with TRBD2. CDR1 and CDR2 from the germline V gene are SGHTA and FQGNSA. With 5 bases clipped from V and 5 bases from J, the junction kept 10 bases outside the gene matches. The CDR3 extends over 16 amino acids. The CDR3 region has the DNA TGTGCCAGCAGCATCATTAGCGGGGGGGCGGGTGAGACCCAGTACTTC. Translating it yields CASSIISGGAGETQYF.

This clonotype came up a few times. This chain joins TRBV11-2 and TRBJ1-2, with D perhaps TRBD1 (5 bases). Trimming took 2 bases from V and 0 from J, leaving 10 bases between them. The CDR3 has 15 amino acids. CDR1 is SGHAT and CDR2 is FQNNGV in the germline V gene. This chain's CDR3 is CASSLQDKSNYGYTF. The CDR3 DNA reads TGTGCCAGCAGCTTACAGGACAAATCTAACTATGGCTACACCTTC.

This chain joins TRBV12-3 or TRBV12-4 and TRBJ2-1, with D possibly TRBD2 on 7 matching bases. Trimming shortened V by 6 bases and J by 3 bases, and 15 bases separated the two germline ends. The CDR3 extends over 15 amino acids. The CDR3 sequence: CASRAGGGIYNEQFF. CDR3 nucleotide sequence: TGTGCCAGCAGGGCAGGCGGGGGCATCTACAATGAGCAGTTCTTC.

In the case of this clonotype: One end of the junction varies from germline; a read error may be responsible. The V call is TRBV7-9, the J call TRBJ2-1; 9 bases align to TRBD2. The CDR3 is 15 residues long. Germline V CDR1 and CDR2: SEHNR, FQNEAQ (reference sequence). CDR3: CASSLDSGGYNEQFF. The DNA for the CDR3 is TGTGCCAGCAGTTTAGATAGCGGGGGCTACAATGAGCAGTTCTTC.

This chain joins TRBV5-8 and TRBJ1-5, with unresolved D. V lost 4 bases and J lost 4, with 15 bases in between. There are 15 residues in the CDR3. From germline, CDR1 is SGHTS and CDR2 YDEGEE. The CDR3 sequence: CASSLHRVRNQPQHF. CDR3 bases: TGTGCCAGCAGCCTACATAGGGTTAGGAATCAGCCCCAGCATTTT. The complete variable domain, with remaining parts taken from reference TRBV5-8 and TRBJ1-5, reads EAGVTQSPTHLIKTRGQQATLRCSPISGHTSVYWYQQALGLGLQFLLWYDEGEERNRGNFPPRFSGRQFPNYSSELNVNALELEDSALYLCASSLHRVRNQPQHFGDGTRLSIL.